Included here is one T cell receptor beta chain sequence, with context. Living in 24 US areas, the participants were between roughly 18 and 89 years of age. CDR1 and CDR2 from the germline V gene are GTSNPN and SVGIG (reference sequence). CDR3 size: 14 residues. V was clipped by 2 bases and J by 6 bases, with 13 bases between them. This entry belongs to a study of blood T cell repertoires in COVID-19. About the research overall: Sources were T cells, B-cell-depleted T cells, or PBMCs; the material itself was cDNA or gDNA.

Under the authors' procedure: Reference gene primer amplification gave estimated nucleated cell counts. Sequencing was performed with immunoSEQ multiplex PCR; in TCRdb, only in-frame clones are kept and a portion is missing. The V and J calls and clone size are taken from that table; D and trimming were inferred from the DNA. This table has hundreds of thousands of clones, about 83% appearing once. The sequence came from a woman in her forties or fifties who had recovered from COVID-19. The sequencing input was PBMCs or T cells enriched from blood (not recorded which). The J gene is TRBJ2-2, the V gene TRBV30; no definite D call. This chain's CDR3 is CAWSHQVWAGELFF. The DNA for the CDR3 is TGTGCCTGGAGTCATCAGGTCTGGGCCGGGGAGCTGTTTTTT. The full variable domain, with the rest looked up from reference TRBV30 and TRBJ2-2, is SQTIHQWPATLVQPVGSPLSLECTVEGTSNPNLYWYRQAAGRGLQLLFYSVGIGQISSEVPQNLSASRPQDRQFILSSKKLLLSDSGFYLCAWSHQVWAGELFFGEGSRLTVL.